This T cell receptor beta chain was recovered during a study of T-cell reconstitution after alpha-beta-depleted transplantation in children. Study-level results: Most T-cell counts and diversity one year after the transplant came from T cells that were newly produced. Alpha-beta T cells present about two months after transplant were reported to originate from several hundred expanded graft clones.

Regarding this clonotype: Antigen unknown.

V lost 3 bases and J 4 bases, leaving 12 bases between the germline ends. The CDR3 has 14 residues. CDR1 is MNHNS and CDR2 is SASEGT in the germline V gene. The authors prepared the TCRbeta library with unique molecular identifiers. MiXCR, applied by TCRdb to the PCR reads, yields one record per CDR3 protein. The data contain around 110,000 distinct CDR3 sequences, over 9% of them singletons. The TCR comes from a boy between 2 and 10 years old with acute lymphoblastic leukemia, due to receive a stem cell transplant. The rearrangement links TRBV6-1 to TRBJ1-2; D call uncertain. The sequenced sample was PBMCs, obtained before TCRalphabeta/CD19-depleted stem cell transplant. CDR3 DNA sequence: TGTGCCAGCAGTGACGAGGGTATCGGCTATGGCTACACCTTC. Its translation: CASSDEGIGYGYTF.